This T cell receptor beta chain is drawn from a study of CD8 T cells in Susac syndrome. This CDR3 contains 14 residues. The V and J ends lost 2 bases and 5 bases respectively, with 12 bases between them. Germline values: CDR1 KGHSH, CDR2 LQKENI. As judged by recently defined diagnostic criteria, patients with Susac syndrome had definite or probable disease. Negative isolation was used for CD8+ and CD4+ T cells, and FACS enrichment was applied to TEMRA cells. Regarding the study as a whole: The CD4+ T cell repertoires, which came from Susac syndrome patients, showed no sign of clonal expansion.

This clonotype occurred a few times. What it recognizes is unknown. RNA in amounts of about 0.45 to 1 ug was reverse transcribed with random hexamers. immunoSEQ multiplex PCR amplified TCR beta CDR3 across 54 Vbeta, 13 Jbeta. Via MiXCR, TCRdb re-called the immunoSEQ multiplex PCR reads, giving one row per CDR3 protein. The sample carries under 250,000 distinct CDR3 sequences, approximately 94% recorded once. Sequencing was performed on CD4+ T cells from PBMCs. This chain joins TRBV18 and TRBJ1-1; D may be TRBD1 (5 bases). The TCR sequence derives from a human donor with Susac syndrome. In DNA form, the CDR3 reads TGTGCCAGCTCACCAGCGGGGGGAGAGACTGAAGCTTTCTTT. Protein sequence: CASSPAGGETEAFF.